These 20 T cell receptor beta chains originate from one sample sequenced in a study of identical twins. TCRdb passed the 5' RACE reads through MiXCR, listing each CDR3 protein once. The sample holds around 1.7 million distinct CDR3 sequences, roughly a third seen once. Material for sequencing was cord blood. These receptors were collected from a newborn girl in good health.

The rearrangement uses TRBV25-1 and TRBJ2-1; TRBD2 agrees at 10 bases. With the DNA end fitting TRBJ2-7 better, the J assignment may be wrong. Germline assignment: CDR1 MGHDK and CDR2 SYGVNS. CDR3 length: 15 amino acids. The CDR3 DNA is TGTGCCAGCAGTGGGCTAGCGGGAGTCTACAATGAGCAGTACTTC. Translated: CASSGLAGVYNEQYF.

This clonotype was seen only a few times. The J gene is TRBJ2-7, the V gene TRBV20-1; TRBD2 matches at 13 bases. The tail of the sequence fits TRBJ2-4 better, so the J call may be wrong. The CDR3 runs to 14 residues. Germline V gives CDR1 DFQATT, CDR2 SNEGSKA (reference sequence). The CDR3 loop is CSASTSGRATIQYF. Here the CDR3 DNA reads TGCAGTGCTAGTACTAGCGGGAGGGCCACCATTCAGTACTTC.

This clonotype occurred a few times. Written as DNA, the CDR3 is TGTGCCAGCAGGAGGACAGGGGCGGATGGCTACACCTTC. It specifies CASRRTGADGYTF. V and J are TRBV27 and TRBJ1-2; 9 nucleotides align to TRBD1. V dropped 6 bases and J dropped 6; count of bases not matched to a gene: 5. The V gene's germline CDR1 is MNHEY and CDR2 SMNVEV (reference sequence). The length of the CDR3 is 13 residues.

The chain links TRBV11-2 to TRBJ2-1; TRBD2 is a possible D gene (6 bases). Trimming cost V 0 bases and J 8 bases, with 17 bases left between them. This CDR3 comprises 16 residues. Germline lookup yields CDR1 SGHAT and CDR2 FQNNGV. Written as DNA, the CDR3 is TGTGCCAGCAGCTTAGATCACGGAGGGATCCGCGATGAGCAGTTCTTC. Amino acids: CASSLDHGGIRDEQFF.

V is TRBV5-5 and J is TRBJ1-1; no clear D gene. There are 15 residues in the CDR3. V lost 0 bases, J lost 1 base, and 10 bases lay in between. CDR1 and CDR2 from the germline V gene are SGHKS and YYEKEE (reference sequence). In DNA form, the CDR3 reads TGTGCCAGCAGCTTGGATTACGCAAGGAACACTGAAGCTTTCTTT. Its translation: CASSLDYARNTEAFF. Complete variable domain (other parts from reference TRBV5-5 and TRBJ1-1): DAGVTQSPTHLIKTRGQQVTLRCSPISGHKSVSWYQQVLGQGPQFIFQYYEKEERGRGNFPDRFSARQFPNYSSELNVNALLLGDSALYLCASSLDYARNTEAFFGQGTRLTVV.

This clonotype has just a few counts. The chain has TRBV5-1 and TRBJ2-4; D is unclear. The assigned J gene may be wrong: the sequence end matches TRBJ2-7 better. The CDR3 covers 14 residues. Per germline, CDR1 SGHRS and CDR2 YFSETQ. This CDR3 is CASSPEDPALEQYF. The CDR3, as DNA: TGCGCCAGCAGCCCAGAGGACCCCGCACTCGAGCAGTACTTC.

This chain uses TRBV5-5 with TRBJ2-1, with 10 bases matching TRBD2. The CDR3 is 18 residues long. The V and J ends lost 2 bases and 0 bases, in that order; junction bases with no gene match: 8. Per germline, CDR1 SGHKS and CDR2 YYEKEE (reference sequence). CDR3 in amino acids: CASSFGLAVLSSYNEQFF. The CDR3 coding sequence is TGTGCCAGCAGCTTCGGACTAGCGGTTCTAAGCTCCTACAATGAGCAGTTCTTC.

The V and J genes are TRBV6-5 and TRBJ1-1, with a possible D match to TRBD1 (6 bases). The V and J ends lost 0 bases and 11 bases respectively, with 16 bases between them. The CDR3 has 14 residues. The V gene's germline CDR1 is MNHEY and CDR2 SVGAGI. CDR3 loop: CASSYSADRITAFF. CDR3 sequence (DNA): TGTGCCAGCAGTTACTCGGCGGACAGAATCACGGCTTTCTTT.

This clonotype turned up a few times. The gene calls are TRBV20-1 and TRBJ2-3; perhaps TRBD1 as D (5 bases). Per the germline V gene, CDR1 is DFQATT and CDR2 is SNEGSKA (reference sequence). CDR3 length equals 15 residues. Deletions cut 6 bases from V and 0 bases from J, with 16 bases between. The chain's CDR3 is CSANTLGPSTDTQYF. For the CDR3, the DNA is TGCAGTGCCAACACTCTGGGGCCTAGCACAGATACGCAGTATTTT.

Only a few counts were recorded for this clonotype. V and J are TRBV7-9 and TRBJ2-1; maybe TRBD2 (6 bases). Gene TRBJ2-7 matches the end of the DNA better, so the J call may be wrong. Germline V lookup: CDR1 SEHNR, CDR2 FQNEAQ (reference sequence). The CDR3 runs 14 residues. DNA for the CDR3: TGTGCCAGCAGCTGGAGGGATTCGGGCAATGAGCAGTACTTC. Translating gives CASSWRDSGNEQYF.

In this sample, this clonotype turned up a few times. CDR3 in DNA: TGTGCCAGCAGCTTAATTTGGGGGAACACTGAAGCTTTCTTT. The encoded protein is CASSLIWGNTEAFF. The rearrangement links TRBV7-2 to TRBJ1-1; no firm D call. The V end was cut by 2 bases, the J end by 1 base, with 8 bases between. CDR1 and CDR2 from the germline V gene are SGHTA and FQGNSA. The CDR3 runs 14 residues.

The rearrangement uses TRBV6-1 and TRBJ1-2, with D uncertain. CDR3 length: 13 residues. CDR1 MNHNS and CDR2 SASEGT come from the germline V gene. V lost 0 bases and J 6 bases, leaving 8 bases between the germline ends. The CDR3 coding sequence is TGTGCCAGCAGTGAAGCCCGGTCGGATGGCTACACCTTC. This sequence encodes CASSEARSDGYTF.

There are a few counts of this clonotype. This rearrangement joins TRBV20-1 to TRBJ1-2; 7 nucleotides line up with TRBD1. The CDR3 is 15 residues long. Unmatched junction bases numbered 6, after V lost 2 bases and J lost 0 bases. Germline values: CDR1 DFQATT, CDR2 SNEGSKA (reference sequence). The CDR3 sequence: CSARSGGGPNYGYTF. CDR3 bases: TGCAGTGCTAGATCGGGAGGGGGCCCTAACTATGGCTACACCTTC.

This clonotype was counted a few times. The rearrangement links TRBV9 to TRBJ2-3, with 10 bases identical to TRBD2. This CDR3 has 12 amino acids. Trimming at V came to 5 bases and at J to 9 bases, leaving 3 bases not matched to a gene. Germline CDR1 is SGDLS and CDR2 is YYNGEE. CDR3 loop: CASSHSGGTQYF. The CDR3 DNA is TGTGCCAGCAGTCATAGCGGGGGGACGCAGTATTTT.

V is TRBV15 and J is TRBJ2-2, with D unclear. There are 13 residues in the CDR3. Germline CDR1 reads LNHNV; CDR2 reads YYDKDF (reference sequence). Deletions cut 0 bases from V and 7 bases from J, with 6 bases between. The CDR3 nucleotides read TGTGCCACCAGCAGAGATTCAGACGGGGAGCTGTTTTTT. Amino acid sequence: CATSRDSDGELFF.

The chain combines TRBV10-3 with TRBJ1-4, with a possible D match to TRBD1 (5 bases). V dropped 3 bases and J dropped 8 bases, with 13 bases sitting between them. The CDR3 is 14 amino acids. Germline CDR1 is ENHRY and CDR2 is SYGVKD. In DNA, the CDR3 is TGTGCCATCAGTGATCAGGGAGCGGAAGAAAAACTGTTTTTT. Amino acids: CAISDQGAEEKLFF.

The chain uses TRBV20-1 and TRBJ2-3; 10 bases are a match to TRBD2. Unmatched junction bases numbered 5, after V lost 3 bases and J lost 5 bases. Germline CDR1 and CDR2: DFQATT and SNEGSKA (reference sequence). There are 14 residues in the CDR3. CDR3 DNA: TGCAGTGCTAGCGGCCTAGCGGGAGAAGATACGCAGTATTTT. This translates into CSASGLAGEDTQYF.

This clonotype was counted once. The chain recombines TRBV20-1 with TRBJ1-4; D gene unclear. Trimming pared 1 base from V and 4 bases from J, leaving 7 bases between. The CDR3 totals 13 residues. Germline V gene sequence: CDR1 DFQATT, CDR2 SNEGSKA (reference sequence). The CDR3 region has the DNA TGCAGTGCTAGAGGCAGACTTAATGAAAAACTGTTTTTT. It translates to CSARGRLNEKLFF.

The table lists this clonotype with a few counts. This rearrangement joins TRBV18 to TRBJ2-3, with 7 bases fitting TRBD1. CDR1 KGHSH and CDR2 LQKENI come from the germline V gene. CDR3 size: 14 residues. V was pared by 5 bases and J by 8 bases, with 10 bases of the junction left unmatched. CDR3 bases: TGTGCCAGCTCATCGGTAACAGGGGATCCTACGCAGTATTTT. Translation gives CASSSVTGDPTQYF.

CDR3 in amino acids: CASSLGRGDRYEQYF. The CDR3 bases are TGTGCCAGCAGCTTAGGGAGGGGGGACCGCTACGAGCAGTACTTC. This chain uses TRBV7-2 with TRBJ2-7; D is perhaps TRBD1 or TRBD2 (6 bases each). The CDR3 has 15 residues. Germline V gene lookup returns CDR1 SGHTA and CDR2 FQGNSA. V dropped 1 base and J dropped 3 bases, with 13 bases sitting between them.